This T cell receptor beta chain came from a study of CD8 T cells in Susac syndrome. Germline V gives CDR1 MDHEN, CDR2 SYDVKM. The CDR3 is made up of 16 amino acids. The V gene end was trimmed by 3 bases and the J gene end by 7 bases; junction bases not matched to a gene: 11. The RNA input was about 0.5 to 1 ug, and it was reverse transcribed with random hexamers. The CDR3 of TCR beta was amplified by immunoSEQ multiplex PCR across 54 Vbeta and 13 Jbeta. TCRdb re-called the immunoSEQ multiplex PCR reads through MiXCR, storing one row per CDR3 protein. This repertoire shows more than 65,000 distinct CDR3 sequences, over 85% found once; its top ten account for about 0.61%.

The chain uses TRBV28 and TRBJ2-1; 8 nucleotides align to TRBD1. Source material: CD8+ T cells from PBMCs. The clonotype originates from a human donor with multiple sclerosis. CDR3 nucleotide sequence: TGTGCCAGCAGTTTCCCTAGGGACAGGCCTGGGAATGAGCAGTTCTTC. Translated, it gives CASSFPRDRPGNEQFF. Looking up the rest from reference TRBV28 and TRBJ2-1 gives the full variable domain: DVKVTQSSRYLVKRTGEKVFLECVQDMDHENMFWYRQDPGLGLRLIYFSYDVKMKEKGDIPEGYSVSREKKERFSLILESASTNQTSMYLCASSFPRDRPGNEQFFGPGTRLTVL.